The subject of this entry is one TCR beta chain. The antigen is undetermined. The entry originates in a study of cytomegalovirus exposure and HLA in healthy donors. Study at large: Most genotyped donors, over 70% of around 370, had Caucasian-associated genetic ancestry.

In nominal health when sampled, donors likely had unrecorded immune exposures nonetheless. The CDR3 sequence is 12 residues long. CDR1 SGHTA and CDR2 FQGTGA come from the germline V gene. V lost 4 bases and J lost 6, with 8 bases in between. Study-level points and caveats: Highly shared sequence variants in one cluster were likely a sequencing artifact.

Both 60 Vbeta primers and 13 Jbeta primers went into the PCR. Libraries were prepared by immunoSEQ multiplex PCR; TCRdb keeps only in-frame clonotypes and omits some of them. The repertoire holds around 120,000 clones, approximately 85% seen once, with more than 1.5% in the top ten. J is TRBJ2-3 and V is TRBV7-3; D not resolved. This clonotype was sampled from a boy between 10 and 17 years old in good health and CMV-seronegative. Sequencing was performed on PBMCs. CDR3 sequence reads: CASSSLGDTQYF. DNA for the CDR3: TGTGCCAGCAGCTCTCTCGGGGATACGCAGTATTTT. Full variable domain (missing parts from reference TRBV7-3 and TRBJ2-3): GAGVSQTPSNKVTEKGKYVELRCDPISGHTALYWYRQSLGQGPEFLIYFQGTGAADDSGLPNDRFFAVRPEGSVSTLKIQRTERGDSAVYLCASSSLGDTQYFGPGTRLTVL.